Below, 21 T cell receptor beta chains from the same sample are listed, as sequenced in a study of cytomegalovirus exposure and HLA in healthy donors. This table comes from immunoSEQ multiplex PCR, and its TCRdb copy is limited to in-frame clones, with some not included. Here the sample spans some 49,000 clones, around 91% being singletons. The sequencing input was PBMCs. The receptors were gathered from a man younger than 35 in good health and CMV-seronegative.

The chain is built from TRBV29-1 and TRBJ2-1; D is perhaps TRBD2 (6 bases). Deletions cut 4 bases from V and 5 bases from J, with 21 bases between. The CDR3 length is 16 residues. Germline V gene lookup returns CDR1 SQVTM and CDR2 ANQGSEA. The DNA of the CDR3 is TGCAGCGTTGCTATAGGTGGGCTAGCGAGGAACAATGAGCAGTTCTTC. This codes for CSVAIGGLARNNEQFF.

This clone was seen only once. The rearrangement joins TRBV27 to TRBJ2-1; the D gene is possibly TRBD1 (5 bases). The germline CDR1 and CDR2 sequences are MNHEY and SMNVEV (reference sequence). V was pared by 1 base and J by 3 bases, with 13 bases between. The CDR3 length is 16 residues. In nucleotides, the CDR3 is TGTGCCAGCAGTTTATTGGGGCAGCGAGGCTACAATGAGCAGTTCTTC. Residues: CASSLLGQRGYNEQFF.

The chain is built from TRBV5-1 and TRBJ2-5; 12 nucleotides match TRBD2. This CDR3 is 16 amino acids long. The germline gives CDR1 SGHRS, CDR2 YFSETQ. Trimming at V came to 1 base and at J to 2 bases, leaving 3 bases not matched to a gene. CDR3 sequence reads: CASSLPSGRGQETQYF. CDR3 sequence (DNA): TGCGCCAGCAGCTTGCCTAGCGGGAGGGGGCAAGAGACCCAGTACTTC.

The rearrangement joins TRBV28 to TRBJ2-1, with TRBD2 matching 7 bases. The junction had 5 bases not matched to a gene; V was cut back by 7 bases and J by 2 bases. Per germline, CDR1 MDHEN and CDR2 SYDVKM. CDR3 size: 14 residues. CDR3 in DNA: TGTGCCAGCACCCTAGCGGTTACCTACAATGAGCAGTTCTTC. As protein: CASTLAVTYNEQFF.

This chain uses TRBV28 with TRBJ1-4; 9 bases line up with TRBD1. CDR1 MDHEN and CDR2 SYDVKM come from the germline V gene. Trimming at V came to 5 bases and at J to 7 bases, leaving 8 bases not matched to a gene. The CDR3 spans 15 residues. The CDR3 bases are TGTGCCAGCAGTCGACAGGGGGTAGGGAGTGAAAAACTGTTTTTT. Translation gives CASSRQGVGSEKLFF.

The J gene is TRBJ1-1, the V gene TRBV7-8; 7 bases are a match to TRBD1. V dropped 5 bases and J dropped 3; count of bases not matched to a gene: 24. Looked up from germline, CDR1 is SGHVS and CDR2 is FQNEAQ. The CDR3 totals 20 residues. Here the CDR3 DNA reads TGTGCCAGCAGCCGATTTACCGGGACAGCCCTTCCCGGGATCCACACTGAAGCTTTCTTT. This gives the protein CASSRFTGTALPGIHTEAFF.

V is TRBV5-1 and J is TRBJ2-7; D call uncertain. Germline CDR1 reads SGHRS; CDR2 reads YFSETQ. The CDR3 covers 14 residues. Trimming stripped 1 base from V and 3 bases from J, with 11 bases between. CDR3 sequence reads: CASSLNDRVYEQYF. The CDR3 DNA follows: TGCGCCAGCAGCTTGAATGATCGGGTCTACGAGCAGTACTTC.

This clone was recorded only once. The chain uses TRBV2 and TRBJ2-6; D call uncertain. In germline, CDR1 is SNHLY, CDR2 FYNNEI. The CDR3 consists of 13 residues. V was clipped by 7 bases and J by 0 bases, with 4 bases between them. The CDR3 is CASISSGANVLTF. CDR3 nucleotides: TGTGCCAGCATATCCTCTGGGGCCAACGTCCTGACTTTC.

The chain joins TRBV29-1 to TRBJ2-1, with D uncertain. CDR1 SQVTM and CDR2 ANQGSEA come from the germline V gene. V was shortened by 5 bases and J by 0 bases, with 11 bases between the two germline ends. This CDR3 has 14 amino acids. The CDR3 spells CSVLAVDSYNEQFF. In DNA, the CDR3 is TGCAGCGTTCTCGCGGTCGACTCCTACAATGAGCAGTTCTTC.

The chain is built from TRBV7-3 and TRBJ2-2; 7 nucleotides agree with TRBD2. Germline loops: CDR1 SGHTA, CDR2 FQGTGA. CDR3 length equals 14 residues. V shed 1 base, J shed 6 bases, and the junction held 2 bases outside the gene matches. CDR3 region: CASSLSGSPGELFF. In nucleotides, the CDR3 is TGTGCCAGCAGCTTAAGCGGGAGTCCCGGGGAGCTGTTTTTT.

J is TRBJ2-1 and V is TRBV28, with 7 positions matching TRBD2. The germline V gene has CDR1 MDHEN and CDR2 SYDVKM. This CDR3 has 15 amino acids. The ends lost 6 bases at V and 8 bases at J; junction bases unmatched: 13. The CDR3 nucleotides read TGTGCCAGCAGACTGATGAGCGGGACCTTCGATGAGCAGTTCTTC. Translated: CASRLMSGTFDEQFF.

This clone has more than one count but fewer than ten. The chain employs TRBV9 and TRBJ2-3, with D perhaps matching TRBD2 (6 bases). With 4 bases removed from V and 7 bases from J, the gap between germline ends came to 19 bases. The length of the CDR3 is 15 residues. Germline V gene sequence: CDR1 SGDLS, CDR2 YYNGEE. CDR3 region: CASSPAGSGANTQYF. CDR3 in DNA: TGTGCCAGCAGCCCCGCGGGGTCGGGCGCAAATACGCAGTATTTT.

The chain combines TRBV10-3 with TRBJ2-1; TRBD2 aligns across 11 bases. V was clipped by 7 bases and J by 4 bases; unmatched bases: 6. The CDR3 loop spans 15 amino acids. Germline lookup yields CDR1 ENHRY and CDR2 SYGVKD. The CDR3 DNA follows: TGTGCCATCAAGGCAGGGACTAGCGGATACAATGAGCAGTTCTTC. It translates to CAIKAGTSGYNEQFF.

CDR3: CASSQDRLAGQLREQYF. The CDR3 nucleotides are TGCGCCAGCAGCCAAGATAGACTAGCGGGACAATTGAGGGAGCAGTACTTC. The chain carries TRBV4-3 and TRBJ2-7; 11 bases align to TRBD2. In germline, CDR1 is LGHNA, CDR2 YSLEER. The CDR3 runs 17 residues. V lost 0 bases, J lost 7 bases, and 11 bases stayed unmatched.

The table lists this clone with a count of one. CDR3 nucleotides: TGCGCCAGCAGCTTGGAAGATCCGGGACAGGGTCGTCCCGGGGAGCTGTTTTTT. Translation gives CASSLEDPGQGRPGELFF. The chain uses TRBV5-1 and TRBJ2-2; TRBD1 aligns across 9 bases. With 0 bases clipped from V and 6 bases from J, the junction kept 12 bases outside the gene matches. The V gene's germline CDR1 is SGHRS and CDR2 YFSETQ. The CDR3 has 18 amino acids.

V and J are TRBV18 and TRBJ1-2; 7 bases agree with TRBD1. There are 16 residues in the CDR3. Trimming cost V 4 bases and J 4 bases; bases outside gene matches: 12. Germline V gives CDR1 KGHSH, CDR2 LQKENI. Here the CDR3 DNA reads TGTGCCAGCTCACAAGGAGGAGGGGGCGCTCCCTATGGCTACACCTTC. It yields the protein CASSQGGGGAPYGYTF.

This chain connects TRBV19 to TRBJ1-2; D may be TRBD1 (6 bases). There are 16 residues in the CDR3. V gave up 5 bases and J gave up 0 bases, with 16 bases separating them. Per germline, CDR1 LNHDA and CDR2 SQIVND (reference sequence). For the CDR3, the DNA is TGTGCCAGTAGTCCCACCGGACAGAATGCTAACTATGGCTACACCTTC. Protein product: CASSPTGQNANYGYTF.

J is TRBJ2-4 and V is TRBV2; D call uncertain. The CDR3 has 13 amino acids. Germline V lookup: CDR1 SNHLY, CDR2 FYNNEI. The V gene lost 4 bases and the J gene lost 1 base, with 5 bases spanning the gap. The CDR3 reads CASSGVAKNIQYF. The CDR3 DNA sequence: TGTGCCAGCAGTGGCGTCGCCAAAAACATTCAGTACTTC.

The chain carries TRBV11-1 and TRBJ2-7; 7 bases map to TRBD1. Germline CDR1 is SGHAT and CDR2 is FQDESV (reference sequence). V lost 4 bases to trimming and J lost 3 bases; unmatched junction nucleotides: 9. This CDR3 is built from 15 residues. CDR3: CASSSSPTGDYEQYF. Here the CDR3 DNA reads TGTGCCAGCAGCTCTTCCCCCACAGGGGACTACGAGCAGTACTTC. The full variable domain, rest sourced from reference TRBV11-1 and TRBJ2-7, is EAEVAQSPRYKITEKSQAVAFWCDPISGHATLYWYRQILGQGPELLVQFQDESVVDDSQLPKDRFSAERLKGVDSTLKIQPAELGDSAMYLCASSSSPTGDYEQYFGPGTRLTVT.

This chain uses TRBV6-5 with TRBJ2-7; TRBD1 matches at 7 bases. V trimming: 10 bases; J trimming: 2 bases; junction bases outside the gene matches: 5. Germline V gene data show CDR1 as MNHEY and CDR2 as SVGAGI. The length of the CDR3 is 12 residues. CDR3 sequence reads: CATNGQAYEQYF. The CDR3 nucleotides are TGTGCCACCAACGGACAGGCCTACGAGCAGTACTTC.

The chain couples TRBV15 to TRBJ2-1; D ambiguous. From germline, CDR1 is LNHNV and CDR2 YYDKDF (reference sequence). V lost 6 bases, J lost 0 bases, and 6 bases lay in between. There are 13 residues in the CDR3. CDR3 DNA: TGTGCCACCAGTGCGCCCTCCTACAATGAGCAGTTCTTC. It codes for CATSAPSYNEQFF.